The clone carrying this T cell receptor beta chain appeared a few times. Antigen unknown. This sample was included in a study of cytomegalovirus exposure and HLA in healthy donors. Whole-study context: As an earlier analysis found, about 179 million T cells yielded about 120 million unique TCR beta sequences. Overall study findings and caveats: In a later analysis, across HLA loci, associated TCR counts were highest for DRB1, lowest for HLA-C. About 180 TCR beta chains were listed as cytomegalovirus-associated. Donors belonging to an Asian-associated ancestry cluster reportedly showed fewer N-insertions in productive TCRs than the approximately 690-donor mean, according to what a later analysis found.

Amplification used 60 Vbeta primers and 13 Jbeta primers. TCRdb keeps only in-frame clones here, not all; method: immunoSEQ multiplex PCR. This table has about 89,000 clones, roughly three quarters appearing once. Trimming removed 0 bases at V and 0 bases at J, with 10 bases between. Germline assignment: CDR1 SGDLS and CDR2 YYNGEE. This CDR3 region has 16 residues. The V gene is TRBV9, the J gene TRBJ1-3; D is unclear. The specimen was PBMCs. The receptor was isolated from a male donor in good health and CMV-seronegative. CDR3 in amino acids: CASSVAEVDSGNTIYF. For the CDR3, the DNA is TGTGCCAGCAGCGTAGCGGAGGTGGACTCTGGAAACACCATATATTTT.